A few counts support the clone carrying this TCR beta chain. Its matching antigen is unknown. The source of the sample is a study of blood T cells in healthy people across ages. PCR was performed a second time for about 7 to 12 cycles using a sample-barcoded 5' primer and a J-beta primer mix. In TCRdb, the 5' RACE reads were re-called with MiXCR into one record per CDR3 protein. The sample lists 800,000 to 950,000 distinct CDR3 sequences; roughly 29% were seen once. Study findings and constraints: Age brought a roughly linear fall in TCR beta diversity measured per million T cells.

This sample was also put to use in a study of T cells of mothers and their children. From that study: Barcodes for each sample and 2-4 random nucleotides were added by the M1S primer used in the second PCR. The TCR beta CDR3 read count exceeded 8.5 million for each mother and was about 2.8 million for each child. Overlap ran slightly, non-significantly higher for related than unrelated mother-child pairs.

This clonotype originated in a woman in her 40s in good health. Sequences were obtained from blood.

The CDR3 spells CASHFVSGRPAGEQYF. The CDR3 region has the DNA TGTGCCAGCCATTTCGTATCCGGGAGGCCAGCAGGCGAGCAGTACTTC. The rearrangement joins TRBV28 to TRBJ2-7; the match to TRBD2 covers 7 bases. Trimming removed 8 bases from V and 6 bases from J; junction bases left unmatched: 19. The CDR3 has 16 amino acids. The germline V gene encodes CDR1 MDHEN and CDR2 SYDVKM.